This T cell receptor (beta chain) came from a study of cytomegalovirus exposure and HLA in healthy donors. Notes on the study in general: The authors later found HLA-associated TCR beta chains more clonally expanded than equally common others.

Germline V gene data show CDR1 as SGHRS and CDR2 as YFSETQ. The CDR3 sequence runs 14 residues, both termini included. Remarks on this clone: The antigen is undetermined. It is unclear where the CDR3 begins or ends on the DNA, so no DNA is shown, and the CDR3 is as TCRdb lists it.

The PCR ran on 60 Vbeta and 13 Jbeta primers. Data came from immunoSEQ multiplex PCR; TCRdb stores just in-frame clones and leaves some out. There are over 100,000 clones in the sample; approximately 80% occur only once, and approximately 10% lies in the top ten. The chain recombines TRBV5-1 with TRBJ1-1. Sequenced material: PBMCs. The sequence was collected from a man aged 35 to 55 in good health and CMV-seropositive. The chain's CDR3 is CASSFWRGNTEAFF.